This TCR beta chain was obtained from a study of technical replicates of blood from four donors. This table comes from immunoSEQ multiplex PCR, and its TCRdb copy is limited to in-frame clones, with some not included. The sample yields around 60,000 clones, almost 95% seen once. Germline loops: CDR1 ENHRY, CDR2 SYGVKD. CDR3 length equals 17 residues. The trim removed 3 bases at V and 5 bases at J, leaving 12 bases unmatched. The chain combines TRBV10-3 with TRBJ2-1, with 8 nucleotides matching TRBD1. The source of this sequence is a human donor in good health. Some clones in this sample may be carry-over from other donors' samples. The sequencing sample was made of PBMCs. The CDR3 spells CAISDYGQGALDNEQFF. The CDR3 DNA follows: TGTGCCATCAGTGACTACGGGCAGGGGGCGCTTGACAATGAGCAGTTCTTC.